The 3 T cell receptor beta chains below were found in one sample sequenced in a study of blood T cell repertoires in COVID-19. The table came from immunoSEQ multiplex PCR; TCRdb's copy has only in-frame clones and leaves some out. The table lists approximately 250,000 clones, 83% of them singletons. Material: peripheral blood. The receptors derive from a human donor in a cohort sampled during active COVID-19.

The chain has TRBV7-2 and TRBJ1-6, with D unresolved. V was pared by 5 bases and J by 0 bases, with 8 bases between. CDR1 is SGHTA, CDR2 FQGNSA, per germline. The CDR3 sequence is 15 residues long. Written as DNA, the CDR3 is TGTGCCAGCAGCCGGGTTGGCTCCTATAATTCACCCCTCCACTTT. It yields the protein CASSRVGSYNSPLHF.

The CDR3 protein is CASRPKITGWELFF. Written as DNA, the CDR3 is TGTGCCAGCAGACCCAAAATCACAGGGTGGGAGCTGTTTTTT. This chain joins TRBV7-9 and TRBJ2-2; tentative D call: TRBD1 (6 bases). This CDR3 spans 14 amino acids. From germline, CDR1 is SEHNR and CDR2 FQNEAQ (reference sequence). V gave up 6 bases and J gave up 9 bases, with 17 bases separating them. Full variable domain (remainder filled in from reference TRBV7-9 and TRBJ2-2): DTGVSQNPRHKITKRGQNVTFRCDPISEHNRLYWYRQTLGQGPEFLTYFQNEAQLEKSRLLSDRFSAERPKGSFSTLEIQRTEQGDSAMYLCASRPKITGWELFFGEGSRLTVL.

The V call is TRBV18, the J call TRBJ1-5; unclear D gene. Germline assignment: CDR1 KGHSH and CDR2 LQKENI. V was shortened by 3 bases and J by 1 base, with 7 bases between the two germline ends. The CDR3 spans 14 residues. The CDR3 nucleotides are TGTGCCAGCTCACCCGCGGGGAGCAATCAGCCCCAGCATTTT. It is translated as CASSPAGSNQPQHF.